Below are 19 T cell receptor beta chains sequenced from a single sample in a study of OX40 agonist ivuxolimab in advanced cancers. Repertoires were generated with immunoSEQ multiplex PCR, while TCRdb's copy carries only in-frame clones and drops some. The table records fewer than 80,000 clones, about 91% of them present only once. The input for sequencing was CD4+ or CD8+ T cells sorted from blood, taken in a trial of the OX40 agonist ivuxolimab. All receptors come from an adult with an advanced solid tumor such as melanoma, head and neck, liver or kidney cancer.

The CDR3: CASRLSLDGSYGYTF. Written as DNA, the CDR3 is TGTGCCAGCAGGCTATCTCTGGACGGTTCCTATGGCTACACCTTC. This chain links TRBV6-1 with TRBJ1-2, with D unclear. V was trimmed by 6 bases and J by 4 bases, leaving 18 bases between them. The CDR3 is made up of 15 amino acids. Germline V gene data show CDR1 as MNHNS and CDR2 as SASEGT.

The CDR3 loop reads CASSESQGGETQYF. In DNA, the CDR3 is TGCGCCAGCAGTGAGTCACAGGGTGGGGAGACCCAGTACTTC. The chain is built from TRBV10-1 and TRBJ2-5; a weak D match, TRBD1 (6 bases). Germline V gene data show CDR1 as WNHNN and CDR2 as SYGVQD (reference sequence). The CDR3 spans 14 residues. The V end was cut by 0 bases, the J end by 5 bases, with 10 bases between.

This chain uses TRBV5-1 with TRBJ2-1; D unclear. Trimming pared 1 base from V and 4 bases from J, leaving 12 bases between. CDR1 and CDR2 (germline): SGHRS, YFSETQ. CDR3 length equals 15 residues. The CDR3 region is CASSLLTDEYNEQFF. CDR3 DNA sequence: TGCGCCAGCAGCTTGTTAACGGATGAATACAATGAGCAGTTCTTC.

This clone was recorded a few times. The V call is TRBV2, the J call TRBJ2-3; 9 bases agree with TRBD2. CDR1 SNHLY and CDR2 FYNNEI come from the germline V gene. V trimming: 6 bases; J trimming: 0 bases; junction bases outside the gene matches: 4. The CDR3 has 15 residues. The CDR3 region has the DNA TGTGCCAGCAGACTTACTAGCGGGAGCACAGATACGCAGTATTTT. It codes for CASRLTSGSTDTQYF. Looking up the rest from reference TRBV2 and TRBJ2-3 gives the full variable domain: EPEVTQTPSHQVTQMGQEVILRCVPISNHLYFYWYRQILGQKVEFLVSFYNNEISEKSEIFDDQFSVERPDGSNFTLKIRSTKLEDSAMYFCASRLTSGSTDTQYFGPGTRLTVL.

This clone was seen only once. This rearrangement joins TRBV4-1 to TRBJ2-2; 12 bases match TRBD2. With 0 bases clipped from V and 4 bases from J, the junction kept 6 bases outside the gene matches. Per germline, CDR1 MGHRA and CDR2 YSYEKL. The CDR3 contains 18 residues. The CDR3 reads CASSQDSSGGAGTGELFF. CDR3 DNA: TGCGCCAGCAGCCAAGATTCTAGCGGGGGGGCAGGCACCGGGGAGCTGTTTTTT.

The DNA for the CDR3 is TGTGCCAGCAGCTTAGGTATGGACAGGGGCCGAGGGTTCTACAATGAGCAGTTCTTC. It translates to CASSLGMDRGRGFYNEQFF. The chain has TRBV7-2 and TRBJ2-1, with 9 bases lining up with TRBD1. Germline values: CDR1 SGHTA, CDR2 FQGNSA. V trimming: 1 base; J trimming: 3 bases; junction bases outside the gene matches: 13. The CDR3 extends over 19 amino acids. Using reference TRBV7-2 and TRBJ2-1 for the parts outside the CDR3, the full variable domain is GAGVSQSPSNKVTEKGKDVELRCDPISGHTALYWYRQSLGQGLEFLIYFQGNSAPDKSGLPSDRFSAERTGGSVSTLTIQRTQQEDSAVYLCASSLGMDRGRGFYNEQFFGPGTRLTVL.

This chain joins TRBV18 and TRBJ2-1, with unresolved D. The CDR3 consists of 14 residues. Germline lookup yields CDR1 KGHSH and CDR2 LQKENI. This CDR3 is CVTHGPSSYNEQFF. The CDR3 DNA reads TGTGTCACTCACGGTCCGTCCTCCTACAATGAGCAGTTCTTC.

The rearrangement joins TRBV7-8 to TRBJ1-4; 7 nucleotides line up with TRBD1. This CDR3 comprises 14 residues. V was clipped by 5 bases and J by 8 bases; unmatched bases: 8. Germline CDR1 and CDR2: SGHVS and FQNEAQ. CDR3 amino acids: CASSLQTGYEKLFF. For the CDR3, the DNA is TGTGCCAGCAGCCTGCAGACAGGGTACGAAAAACTGTTTTTT.

The chain recombines TRBV28 with TRBJ2-1; 11 bases agree with TRBD2. Germline loops: CDR1 MDHEN, CDR2 SYDVKM. Losses at the gene ends were 8 bases for V and 10 bases for J; bases not matched to a gene: 7. The CDR3 is made up of 13 amino acids. The CDR3 nucleotides are TGTGCCAGCTTACTAGCGGGGGCCCTCGAGCAGTTCTTC. Its translation: CASLLAGALEQFF. The entire variable domain, with the rest obtained from reference TRBV28 and TRBJ2-1, is as follows: DVKVTQSSRYLVKRTGEKVFLECVQDMDHENMFWYRQDPGLGLRLIYFSYDVKMKEKGDIPEGYSVSREKKERFSLILESASTNQTSMYLCASLLAGALEQFFGPGTRLTVL.

This chain's CDR3 is CASTAGDKSGEKLFF. In nucleotides, the CDR3 is TGTGCCAGTACTGCCGGCGACAAGTCTGGTGAAAAACTGTTTTTT. The J gene is TRBJ1-4, the V gene TRBV19; D ambiguous. V lost 7 bases and J 7 bases, leaving 19 bases between the germline ends. Germline CDR1 is LNHDA and CDR2 is SQIVND (reference sequence). CDR3 length equals 15 residues. The full variable domain, its missing parts supplied by reference TRBV19 and TRBJ1-4, is DGGITQSPKYLFRKEGQNVTLSCEQNLNHDAMYWYRQDPGQGLRLIYYSQIVNDFQKGDIAEGYSVSREKKESFPLTVTSAQKNPTAFYLCASTAGDKSGEKLFFGSGTQLSVL.

The chain recombines TRBV7-2 with TRBJ2-3; D ambiguous. Germline CDR1 and CDR2: SGHTA and FQGNSA. This CDR3 has 14 residues. Trimming left V 0 bases short and J 2 bases short, with 6 bases between. This CDR3 is CASSLAVPTDTQYF. The CDR3 coding sequence is TGTGCCAGCAGCTTAGCGGTTCCCACAGATACGCAGTATTTT.

This clone was detected a few times. The chain has TRBV7-9 and TRBJ2-2; a possible D gene is TRBD2 (6 bases). The CDR3 loop spans 14 amino acids. CDR1 and CDR2 (germline): SEHNR, FQNEAQ (reference sequence). Deletions cut 7 bases from V and 1 base from J, with 10 bases between. The DNA for the CDR3 is TGTGCCAGCACCACGCGGGGGAACACCGGGGAGCTGTTTTTT. Translated, it gives CASTTRGNTGELFF.

J is TRBJ1-2 and V is TRBV5-1; D is undetermined. Germline V gene lookup returns CDR1 SGHRS and CDR2 YFSETQ. The V gene lost 0 bases and the J gene lost 0 bases, with 6 bases spanning the gap. The CDR3 has 14 amino acids. The CDR3 spells CASSLGDPNYGYTF. The CDR3 bases are TGCGCCAGCAGCTTGGGAGATCCTAACTATGGCTACACCTTC.

This sequence joins TRBV19 and TRBJ1-1, with D tentatively TRBD1 (6 bases). Germline loops: CDR1 LNHDA, CDR2 SQIVND (reference sequence). This CDR3 region has 14 residues. Trimming pared 1 base from V and 5 bases from J, leaving 11 bases between. The DNA of the CDR3 is TGTGCCAGTAGTATAGTTACAGGGAGGACTGAAGCTTTCTTT. This translates into CASSIVTGRTEAFF.

This clone was counted a single time. This chain joins TRBV27 and TRBJ2-2; 9 bases are a match to TRBD2. CDR1 and CDR2 from the germline V gene are MNHEY and SMNVEV (reference sequence). Trimming cost V 6 bases and J 2 bases; bases outside gene matches: 7. The CDR3 has 16 amino acids. For the CDR3, the DNA is TGTGCCAGCAGGGGCTCTAGCGGGGTTAACACCGGGGAGCTGTTTTTT. This encodes CASRGSSGVNTGELFF.

This clone has only one observation. The chain is built from TRBV14 and TRBJ1-2; TRBD1 agrees at 8 bases. CDR3 length equals 15 residues. CDR1 and CDR2 (germline): SGHDN, FVKESK. V trimming: 5 bases; J trimming: 7 bases; junction bases outside the gene matches: 12. CDR3 in DNA: TGTGCCAGCAGCTCCGCATCAACAGGGGGAATTGGCTACACCTTC. Encoded protein: CASSSASTGGIGYTF.

The chain couples TRBV5-4 to TRBJ1-2; the match to TRBD1 covers 9 bases. CDR1 is SGHNT and CDR2 is YYREEE in the germline V gene (reference sequence). Unmatched junction bases numbered 6, after V lost 0 bases and J lost 3 bases. The CDR3 consists of 16 residues. The CDR3 loop reads CASSLAKQGAYYGYTF. DNA for the CDR3: TGTGCCAGCAGCTTGGCAAAACAGGGGGCTTACTATGGCTACACCTTC.

The V call is TRBV27, the J call TRBJ2-2, with 8 bases aligning to TRBD1. Germline CDR1 MNHEY, CDR2 SMNVEV (reference sequence). This CDR3 has 16 amino acids. V lost 5 bases and J lost 6; bases outside the gene matches: 11. The DNA for the CDR3 is TGTGCCAGCAGTCCCTCTCGGACAGGGTATCCCGGGGAGCTGTTTTTT. It specifies CASSPSRTGYPGELFF.

Details on this clone: This sample also contains other DNA sequences that code for the same CDR3. This chain connects TRBV5-1 to TRBJ2-7; D unresolved. The ends were cut back, 0 bases at V and 3 bases at J, with 1 base in the middle. The CDR3 has 11 residues. Germline CDR1 SGHRS, CDR2 YFSETQ. The CDR3 DNA sequence: TGCGCCAGCAGCTTGGGCTACGAGCAGTACTTC. It translates to CASSLGYEQYF.